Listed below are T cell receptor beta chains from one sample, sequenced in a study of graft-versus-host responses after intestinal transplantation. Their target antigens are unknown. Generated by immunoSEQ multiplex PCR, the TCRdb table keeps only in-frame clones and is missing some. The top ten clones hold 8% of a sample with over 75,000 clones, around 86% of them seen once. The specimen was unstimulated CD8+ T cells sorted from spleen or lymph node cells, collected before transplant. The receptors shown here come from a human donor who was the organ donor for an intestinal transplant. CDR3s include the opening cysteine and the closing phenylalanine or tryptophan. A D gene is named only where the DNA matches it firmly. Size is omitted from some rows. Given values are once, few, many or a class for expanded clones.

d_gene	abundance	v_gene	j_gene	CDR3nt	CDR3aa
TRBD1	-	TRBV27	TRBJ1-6	TGTGCCAGCAGTCTCTGGGTCTCGCCGGGACAGGGTATGTTTTCACCCCTCCACTTT	CASSLWVSPGQGMFSPLHF
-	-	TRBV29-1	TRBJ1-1	TGCAGCGTTGAAGACAGGGCCCGGCTGGCTTTCTTT	CSVEDRARLAFF
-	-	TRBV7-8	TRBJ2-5	TGTGCCAGCATCCCGAGGCTGATGGAGACCCAGTACTTC	CASIPRLMETQYF
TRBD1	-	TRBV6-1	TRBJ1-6	TGTGCCAGCAGTGACCGGGACAGGGGATTGAATTCACCCCTCCACTTT	CASSDRDRGLNSPLHF
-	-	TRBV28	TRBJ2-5	TGTGCCAGCAGCGCAAACCCCCAGGGGAGTGGAGAGACCCAGTACTTC	CASSANPQGSGETQYF
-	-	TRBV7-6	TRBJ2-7	TGTGCCAGCAGCGCAAGCGGGTACAGCTACGAGCAGTACTTC	CASSASGYSYEQYF
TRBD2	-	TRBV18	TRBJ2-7	TGTGCCAGCTCTACCGGGACTAGCTCTTACGAGCAGTACTTC	CASSTGTSSYEQYF
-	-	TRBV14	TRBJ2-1	TGTGCCCCCAACAATGAGCAGTTCTTC	CAPNNEQFF
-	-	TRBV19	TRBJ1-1	TGTGCCAGCACGTTCTCGGGGGGATTGAACACTGAAGCTTTCTTT	CASTFSGGLNTEAFF
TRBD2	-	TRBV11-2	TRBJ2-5	TGTGCCAGCAGCCGGATCCTAGCGGGGCAAGAGACCCAGTACTTC	CASSRILAGQETQYF
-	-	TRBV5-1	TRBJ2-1	TGCGCCAGCAGCTTGGGAGGGGGAGACAATGAGCAGTTCTTC	CASSLGGGDNEQFF
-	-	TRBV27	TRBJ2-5	TGTGCCAGCAGTTTTCATGGACTAGCAGGGGGGCGAGAGACCCAGTACTTC	CASSFHGLAGGRETQYF
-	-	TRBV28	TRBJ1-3	TGTGCCAGCAGTTTGGGGCACTCTGGAAACACCATATATTTT	CASSLGHSGNTIYF
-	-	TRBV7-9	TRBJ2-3	TGTGCCAGCAGCTTAGGGATCCTGGATACGCAGTATTTT	CASSLGILDTQYF
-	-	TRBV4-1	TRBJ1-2	TGCGCCAGCAGCCAACCGGACGGGTTCGCTAACTATGGCTACACCTTC	CASSQPDGFANYGYTF
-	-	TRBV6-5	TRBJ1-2	TGTGCCAGCAGTTCTCGGTTGGACTATGGCTACACCTTC	CASSSRLDYGYTF
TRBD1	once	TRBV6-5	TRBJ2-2	TGTGCCAGCAGTTACCCGACAGGGTATAGCACCGGGGAGCTGTTTTTT	CASSYPTGYSTGELFF
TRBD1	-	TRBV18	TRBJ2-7	TGTGCCAGCTCATGGGACAGCTTCTACGAGCAGTACTTC	CASSWDSFYEQYF
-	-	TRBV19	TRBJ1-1	TGTGCCAGTAGCGAATTTGCAGTCACTTCCCCTCTTGATGAAGCTTTCTTT	CASSEFAVTSPLDEAFF
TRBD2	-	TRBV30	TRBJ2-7	TGTGCCTGGAGCGCCGGGAGGGGAGACTACGAGCAGTACTTC	CAWSAGRGDYEQYF
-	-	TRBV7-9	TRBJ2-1	TGTGGGACTCTCGACAATGAGCAGTTCTTC	CGTLDNEQFF
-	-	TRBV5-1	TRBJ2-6	TGCGCCAGCAGCTTGGGAGGGGCCCACTCTGGGGCCAACGTCCTGACTTTC	CASSLGGAHSGANVLTF
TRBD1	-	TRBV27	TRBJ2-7	TGTGCCAGCTGGGGGACAGCGGCGTACGAGCAGTACTTC	CASWGTAAYEQYF
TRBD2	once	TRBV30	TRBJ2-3	TGTGCCTGGAGTCCATCTATATGGACTAGCGGGGGAATAGGGGATACGCAGTATTTT	CAWSPSIWTSGGIGDTQYF
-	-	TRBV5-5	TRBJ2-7	TGTGCCAGCAGCTTTGGGACCTTCTACGAGCAGTACTTC	CASSFGTFYEQYF
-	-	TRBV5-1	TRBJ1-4	TGCGCCAGCAGCTTGGAGGCGGTAGGGGAAAAACTGTTTTTT	CASSLEAVGEKLFF
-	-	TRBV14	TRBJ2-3	TGTGCCAGCAGCCAGGTAGCAGTAGATACGCAGTATTTT	CASSQVAVDTQYF